This TCR beta chain is from a study of regulatory T cells in long-lasting Graves disease. The time point was: newly diagnosed GD, antithyroid drugs for less than 3 months. Following extraction of RNA from PBMCs, that RNA was used to make the TCR library. Building the TCR beta libraries relied on iRepertoire HTBI primers, and CDR3 regions underwent Arm-PCR. TCRdb called the multiplex PCR reads again in MiXCR, with one record for every CDR3 protein. The sample comprises 200,000 to 250,000 distinct CDR3 sequences, less than 20% of which are singletons, and 12% rests with the top ten. The CDR3 contains 14 residues. J lost 3 bases, V lost 3 bases, and 3 bases had no gene match. Germline V lookup: CDR1 PRHDT, CDR2 FYEKMQ (reference sequence). This clonotype was seen ten or more times. This same sample was also taken into another study, of T cells in Graves' hyperthyroidism and ophthalmopathy. Per that study: Diagnostic assessment was based on clinical symptoms, serum thyroxine and TRAb, thyroid ultrasound and orbital computed tomography.

The receptor comes from a woman aged 30 to 39 with Graves disease. This sequence joins TRBV13 and TRBJ1-1; 8 bases align to TRBD1. The sequencing here drew on peripheral blood mononuclear cells (PBMCs), taken at new diagnosis, from a patient treated with antithyroid drugs. CDR3 nucleotide sequence: TGTGCCAGCAGCTTGGACAGGGAGGACACTGAAGCTTTCTTT. Amino acids: CASSLDREDTEAFF. The whole variable domain, remainder taken from reference TRBV13 and TRBJ1-1, is AAGVIQSPRHLIKEKRETATLKCYPIPRHDTVYWYQQGPGQDPQFLISFYEKMQSDKGSIPDRFSAQQFSDYHSELNMSSLELGDSALYFCASSLDREDTEAFFGQGTRLTVV.